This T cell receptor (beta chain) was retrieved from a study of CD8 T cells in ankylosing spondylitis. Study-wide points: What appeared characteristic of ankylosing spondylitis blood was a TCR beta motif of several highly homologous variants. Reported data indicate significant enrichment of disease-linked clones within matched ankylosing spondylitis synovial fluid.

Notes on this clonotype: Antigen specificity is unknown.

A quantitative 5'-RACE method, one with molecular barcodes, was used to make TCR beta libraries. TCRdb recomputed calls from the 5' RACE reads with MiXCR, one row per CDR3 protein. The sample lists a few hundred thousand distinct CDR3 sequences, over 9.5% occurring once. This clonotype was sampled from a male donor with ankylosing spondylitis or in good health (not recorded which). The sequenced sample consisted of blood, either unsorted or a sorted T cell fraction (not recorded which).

The CDR3 region is CASSLVILAGSRETQYF. The CDR3 DNA follows: TGTGCCAGCAGCTTGGTGATACTAGCGGGTTCTAGGGAGACCCAGTACTTC. This chain uses TRBV7-2 with TRBJ2-5; 9 nucleotides match TRBD2. The germline V gene encodes CDR1 SGHTA and CDR2 FQGNSA. CDR3 length equals 17 residues. V shed 3 bases, J shed 5 bases, and the junction held 13 bases outside the gene matches.